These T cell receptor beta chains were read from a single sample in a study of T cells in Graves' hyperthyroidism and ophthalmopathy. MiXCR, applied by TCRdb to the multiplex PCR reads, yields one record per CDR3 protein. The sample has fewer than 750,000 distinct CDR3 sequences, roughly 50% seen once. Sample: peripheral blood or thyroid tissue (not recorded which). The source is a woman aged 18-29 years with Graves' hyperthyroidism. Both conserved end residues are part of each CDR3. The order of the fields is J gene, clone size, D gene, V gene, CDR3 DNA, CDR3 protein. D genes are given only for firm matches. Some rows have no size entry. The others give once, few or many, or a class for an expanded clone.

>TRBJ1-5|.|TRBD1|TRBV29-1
TGCAGCAGTTACTCCGGGACAGGCTATCAGCCCCAGCATTTT
CSSYSGTGYQPQHF
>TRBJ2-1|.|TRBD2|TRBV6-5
TGTGCCAGCAGTGCTATAGCGGGGGGCCTCAATGAGCAGTTCTTC
CASSAIAGGLNEQFF
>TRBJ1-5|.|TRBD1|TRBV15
TGTGCCACCAGCAGTACACAGGGGCATCAGCCCCAGCATTTT
CATSSTQGHQPQHF
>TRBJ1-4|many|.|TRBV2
TGTGCCAGCCAGGGACAAACTAATGAAAAACTGTTTTTT
CASQGQTNEKLFF
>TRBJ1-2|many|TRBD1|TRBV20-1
TGCAGTGCTAGCTCGGGACAGGGGGCAGGAGGCTACACCTTC
CSASSGQGAGGYTF
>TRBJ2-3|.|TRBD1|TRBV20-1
TGCAGTGCTATGAGACAGGGGGTAGATACGCAGTATTTT
CSAMRQGVDTQYF
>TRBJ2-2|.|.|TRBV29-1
TGCAGCGTTGAAGAGTGGGGGACTGGGGAGCTGTTTTTT
CSVEEWGTGELFF
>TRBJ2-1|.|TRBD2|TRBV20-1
TGCAGTGCTGGTTCCGGGACTAGCGAATACAATGAGCAGTTCTTC
CSAGSGTSEYNEQFF
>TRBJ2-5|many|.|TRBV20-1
TGCAGTGCGATTGCAGGGTCCCAAGAGACCCAGTACTTC
CSAIAGSQETQYF
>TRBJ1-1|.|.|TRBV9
TGTGCCAGCAGCCAAGGGACGAACACTGAAGCTTTCTTT
CASSQGTNTEAFF
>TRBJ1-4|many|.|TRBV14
TGTGCCAGCAGCCAAGTACAGATGGGATCTAATGAAAAACTGTTTTTT
CASSQVQMGSNEKLFF
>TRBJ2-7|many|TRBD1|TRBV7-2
TGTGCCAGCAGCAAGGGACAGAACTTCTACGAGCAGTACTTC
CASSKGQNFYEQYF
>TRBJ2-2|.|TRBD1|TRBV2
TGTGCCAGCAGTCGACAGGGAGCCGGGGAGCTGTTTTTT
CASSRQGAGELFF
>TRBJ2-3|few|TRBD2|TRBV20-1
TGCAGTGCCTGGGGCGGGAGGGGAGCAGATACGCAGTATTTT
CSAWGGRGADTQYF
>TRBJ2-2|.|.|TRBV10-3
TGTGCCATCAGGGAACACGGGAACACCGGGGAGCTGTTTTTT
CAIREHGNTGELFF
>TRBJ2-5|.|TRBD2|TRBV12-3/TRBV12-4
TGTGCCATCAGGACTAGCGTACAAGAGACCCAGTACTTC
CAIRTSVQETQYF
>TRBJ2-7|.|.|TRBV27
TGTGCCAGCAGTAGAACCGGGGCGAGCTCCTACGAGCAGTACTTC
CASSRTGASSYEQYF
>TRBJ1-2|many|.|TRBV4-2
TGTGCCAGCAGCCAACGGACAGATCCGAACTATGGCTACACCTTC
CASSQRTDPNYGYTF
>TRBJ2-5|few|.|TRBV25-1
TGTGCCAGCAGGGGCGTAAGCCAAGAGACCCAGTACTTC
CASRGVSQETQYF
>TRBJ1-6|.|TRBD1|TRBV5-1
TGCGCCAGCAGCTTGGTTCTCGGGACAGGGGATTCACCCCTCCACTTT
CASSLVLGTGDSPLHF
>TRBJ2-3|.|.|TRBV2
TGTGCCAGCACCGACTGGAACAATGAGCAGTATTTT
CASTDWNNEQYF
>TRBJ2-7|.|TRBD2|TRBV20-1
TGCAGTGCCAGCAATAGCGGGCCGATTACGTACGAGCAGTACTTC
CSASNSGPITYEQYF
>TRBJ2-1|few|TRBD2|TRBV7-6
TGTGCCAGCAGCTTACTTCTAGCGGGAGGATGGAATGAGCAGTTCTTC
CASSLLLAGGWNEQFF
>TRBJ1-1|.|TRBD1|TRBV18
TGTGCCAGCTCAATTACACAGGGGGGACACACTGAAGCTTTCTTT
CASSITQGGHTEAFF
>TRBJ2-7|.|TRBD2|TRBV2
TGTGCCAGCAGTTCGACTAGCTGCTCCTACGAGCAGTACTTC
CASSSTSCSYEQYF
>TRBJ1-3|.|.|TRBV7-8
TGTGCCAGCAGTCTAGTCCCGGGAAACACCATATATTTT
CASSLVPGNTIYF
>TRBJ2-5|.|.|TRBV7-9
TGTGCCAGCAGCCTCCTGGAAGGGGGGGGGCAGTACTTC
CASSLLEGGGQYF
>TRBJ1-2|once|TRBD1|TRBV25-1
TGTGCCAGCAGCATCACAGGGGAGGACTATGGCTACACCTTC
CASSITGEDYGYTF
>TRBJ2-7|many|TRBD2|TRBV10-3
TGTGCCATCAGTGGCCCCTGGGGTAGCGGGACCTACGAGCAGTACTTC
CAISGPWGSGTYEQYF
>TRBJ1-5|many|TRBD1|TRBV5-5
TGTGCCAGCAGCTCCGACAGGGGATCCAATCAGCCCCAGCATTTT
CASSSDRGSNQPQHF
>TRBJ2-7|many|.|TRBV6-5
TGTGCCAGCAGTTATCGGATCACCTCGGGGTACGAGCAGTACTTC
CASSYRITSGYEQYF
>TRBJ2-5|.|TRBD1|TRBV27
TGTGCCAGCAGTTTAGAGTCAGGGGGCTACCAAGAGACCCAGTACTTC
CASSLESGGYQETQYF
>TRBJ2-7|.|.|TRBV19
TGTGCCAGTAGAATAGATGGCCCCTACGAGCAGTACTTC
CASRIDGPYEQYF